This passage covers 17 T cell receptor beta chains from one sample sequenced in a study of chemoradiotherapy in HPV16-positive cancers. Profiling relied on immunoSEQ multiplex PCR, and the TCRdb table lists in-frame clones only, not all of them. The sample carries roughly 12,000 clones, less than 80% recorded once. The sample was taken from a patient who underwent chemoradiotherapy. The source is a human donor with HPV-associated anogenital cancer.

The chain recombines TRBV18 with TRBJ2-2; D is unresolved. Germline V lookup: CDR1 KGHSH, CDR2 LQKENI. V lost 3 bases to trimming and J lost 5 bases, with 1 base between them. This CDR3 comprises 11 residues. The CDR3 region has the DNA TGTGCCAGCTCACCGACCGGGGAGCTGTTTTTT. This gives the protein CASSPTGELFF.

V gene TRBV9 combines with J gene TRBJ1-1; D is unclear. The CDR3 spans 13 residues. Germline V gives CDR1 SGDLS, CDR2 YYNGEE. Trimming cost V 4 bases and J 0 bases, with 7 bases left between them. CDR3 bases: TGTGCCAGCAGCCCGTACCTGAACACTGAAGCTTTCTTT. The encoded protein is CASSPYLNTEAFF.

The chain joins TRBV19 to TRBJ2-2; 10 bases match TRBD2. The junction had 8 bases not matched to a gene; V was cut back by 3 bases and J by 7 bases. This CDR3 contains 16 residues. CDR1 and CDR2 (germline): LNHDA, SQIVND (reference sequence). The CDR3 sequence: CASSIAAGGLFGELFF. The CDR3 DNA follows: TGTGCCAGTAGTATTGCAGCGGGGGGGCTGTTCGGGGAGCTGTTTTTT.

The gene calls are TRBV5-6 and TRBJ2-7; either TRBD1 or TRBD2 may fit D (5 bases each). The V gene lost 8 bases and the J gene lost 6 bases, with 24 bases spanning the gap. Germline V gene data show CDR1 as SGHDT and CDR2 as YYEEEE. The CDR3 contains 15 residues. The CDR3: CASSPPPGPRGEQYF. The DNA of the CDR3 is TGTGCCAGTTCCCCACCCCCAGGGCCGAGGGGCGAGCAGTACTTC.

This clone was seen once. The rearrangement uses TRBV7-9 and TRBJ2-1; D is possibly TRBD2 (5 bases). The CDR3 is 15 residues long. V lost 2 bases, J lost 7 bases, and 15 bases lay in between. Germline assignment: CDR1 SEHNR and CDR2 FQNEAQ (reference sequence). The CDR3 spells CASSLKRVEDNEQFF. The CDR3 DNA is TGTGCCAGCAGCTTAAAGAGGGTTGAGGATAATGAGCAGTTCTTC.

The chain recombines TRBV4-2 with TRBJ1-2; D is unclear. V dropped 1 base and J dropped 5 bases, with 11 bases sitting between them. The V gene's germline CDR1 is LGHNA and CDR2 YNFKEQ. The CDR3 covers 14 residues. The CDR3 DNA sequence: TGTGCCAGCAGCCAAGTTAAAGGGCGATATGGCTACACCTTC. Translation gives CASSQVKGRYGYTF.

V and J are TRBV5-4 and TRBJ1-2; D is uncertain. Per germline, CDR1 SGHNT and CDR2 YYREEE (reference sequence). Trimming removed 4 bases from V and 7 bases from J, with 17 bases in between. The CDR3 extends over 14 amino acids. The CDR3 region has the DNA TGTGCCAGCAGCCGTCGCGGGAGTTGGCCTGGCTACACCTTC. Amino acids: CASSRRGSWPGYTF.

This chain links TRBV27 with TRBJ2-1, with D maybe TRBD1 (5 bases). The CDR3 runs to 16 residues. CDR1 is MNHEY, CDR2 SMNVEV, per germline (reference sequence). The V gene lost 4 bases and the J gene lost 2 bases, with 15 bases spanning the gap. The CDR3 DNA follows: TGTGCCAGCAGTTGGTTACCCCTAGGGGCCTACAATGAGCAGTTCTTC. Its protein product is CASSWLPLGAYNEQFF.

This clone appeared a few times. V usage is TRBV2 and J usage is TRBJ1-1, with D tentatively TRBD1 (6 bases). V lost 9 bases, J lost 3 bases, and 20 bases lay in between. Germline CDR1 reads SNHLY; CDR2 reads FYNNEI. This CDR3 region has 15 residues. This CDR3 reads CASLGGRIEDTEAFF. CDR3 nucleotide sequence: TGTGCCAGTTTGGGGGGGCGGATAGAAGACACTGAAGCTTTCTTT.

The CDR3 nucleotides are TGTGCCAGCAGTTTATGGGCAGGAGAAAAAAACATTCAGTACTTC. It is translated as CASSLWAGEKNIQYF. The genes are TRBV28 and TRBJ2-4; no definite D call. CDR1 is MDHEN, CDR2 SYDVKM, per germline. Trimming removed 0 bases at V and 4 bases at J, with 10 bases between. The CDR3 loop spans 15 amino acids.

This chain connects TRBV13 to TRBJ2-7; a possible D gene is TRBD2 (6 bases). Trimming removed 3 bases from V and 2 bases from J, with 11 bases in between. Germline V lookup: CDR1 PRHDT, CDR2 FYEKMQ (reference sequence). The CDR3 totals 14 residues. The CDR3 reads CASSLRGSPYEQYF. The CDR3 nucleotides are TGTGCCAGCAGCTTGCGGGGAAGTCCCTACGAGCAGTACTTC. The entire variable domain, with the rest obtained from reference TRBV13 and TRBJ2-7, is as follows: AAGVIQSPRHLIKEKRETATLKCYPIPRHDTVYWYQQGPGQDPQFLISFYEKMQSDKGSIPDRFSAQQFSDYHSELNMSSLELGDSALYFCASSLRGSPYEQYFGPGTRLTVT.

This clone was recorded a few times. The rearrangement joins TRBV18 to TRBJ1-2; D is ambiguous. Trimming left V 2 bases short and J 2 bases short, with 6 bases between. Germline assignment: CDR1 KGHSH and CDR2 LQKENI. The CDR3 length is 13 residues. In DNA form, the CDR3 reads TGTGCCAGCTCACCAGACGGGAACTATGGCTACACCTTC. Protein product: CASSPDGNYGYTF.

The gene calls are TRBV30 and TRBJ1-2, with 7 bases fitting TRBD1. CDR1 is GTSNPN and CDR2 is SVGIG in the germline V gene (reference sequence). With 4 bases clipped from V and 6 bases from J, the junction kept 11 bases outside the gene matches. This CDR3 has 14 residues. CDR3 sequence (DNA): TGTGCCTGGACCTTCGACAGGGCTGCGAATGGCTACACCTTC. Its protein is CAWTFDRAANGYTF.

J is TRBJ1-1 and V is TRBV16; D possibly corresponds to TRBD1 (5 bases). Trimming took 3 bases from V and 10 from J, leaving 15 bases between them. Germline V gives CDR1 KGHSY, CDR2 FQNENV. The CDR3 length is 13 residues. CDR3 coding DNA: TGTGCCAGCAGCCATGGGGCAGGCCAAGGAGCTTTCTTT. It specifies CASSHGAGQGAFF.

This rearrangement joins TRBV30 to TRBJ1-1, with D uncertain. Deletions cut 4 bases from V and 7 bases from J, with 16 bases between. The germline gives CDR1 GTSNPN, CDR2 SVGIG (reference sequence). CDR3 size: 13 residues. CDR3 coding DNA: TGTGCCTGGACATTGACACGATTTGGTGAAGCTTTCTTT. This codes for CAWTLTRFGEAFF.

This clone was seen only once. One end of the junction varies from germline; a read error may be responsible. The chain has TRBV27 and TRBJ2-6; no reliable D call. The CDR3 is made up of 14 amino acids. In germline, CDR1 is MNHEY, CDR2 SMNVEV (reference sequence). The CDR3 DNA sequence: TGTGCCAGCAGCTTATGGTCTGGGGCCAACGTCCTGACTTTC. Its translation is CASSLWSGANVLTF.

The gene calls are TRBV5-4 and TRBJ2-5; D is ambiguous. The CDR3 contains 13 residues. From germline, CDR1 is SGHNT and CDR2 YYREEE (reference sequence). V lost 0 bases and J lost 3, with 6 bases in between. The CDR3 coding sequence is TGTGCCAGCAGCTTGGTAGCTAAAGAGACCCAGTACTTC. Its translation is CASSLVAKETQYF. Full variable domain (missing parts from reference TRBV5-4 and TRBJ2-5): ETGVTQSPTHLIKTRGQQVTLRCSSQSGHNTVSWYQQALGQGPQFIFQYYREEENGRGNFPPRFSGLQFPNYSSELNVNALELDDSALYLCASSLVAKETQYFGPGTRLLVL.